Following are 24 T cell receptor beta chains from one sample sequenced in a study of vaccination effects on CD4 cells after COVID-19. Antigen-specific CD4+ T cells were expanded (with viral peptide pools) by the ViraFEST assay ahead of sequencing. Upon completion of around eleven days in culture, CD4+ T cells were isolated. None of the vaccinated had previously contracted SARS-CoV-2, and their nucleocapsid antibodies tested negative. These receptors have no known antigen. Some clones are missing from TCRdb's copy, which holds only in-frame ones; the method was immunoSEQ multiplex PCR. The sample yields 25,000 to 35,000 clones, more than 70% seen once. The sample consisted of CD4+ T cells from PBMCs cultured with SARS-CoV-2 spike peptides, taken before COVID-19 vaccination. The origin of the receptors is a human donor who received a COVID-19 vaccine.

The J gene is TRBJ2-3, the V gene TRBV6-2 or TRBV6-3, with D tentatively TRBD1 (5 bases). CDR1 and CDR2 (germline): MNHEY, SVGEGT. CDR3 length equals 17 residues. The V end was cut by 6 bases, the J end by 1 base, with 20 bases between. CDR3 loop: CASSSPLKQDRTDTQYF. The CDR3 DNA follows: TGTGCCAGCAGCTCCCCCTTGAAACAGGACCGCACAGATACGCAGTATTTT.

There are a few counts of this clone. V and J are TRBV7-8 and TRBJ1-3; D is uncertain. Germline-derived CDR1 and CDR2 are SGHVS and FQNEAQ. The CDR3 is 15 residues long. Deletions cut 4 bases from V and 0 bases from J, with 10 bases between. The CDR3 is CASSSTEFSGNTIYF. The CDR3 DNA follows: TGTGCCAGCAGCTCCACGGAGTTCTCTGGAAACACCATATATTTT. Complete variable domain (other parts from reference TRBV7-8 and TRBJ1-3): GAGVSQSPRYKVAKRGQDVALRCDPISGHVSLFWYQQALGQGPEFLTYFQNEAQLDKSGLPSDRFFAERPEGSVSTLKIQRTQQEDSAVYLCASSSTEFSGNTIYFGEGSWLTVV.

V usage is TRBV20-1 and J usage is TRBJ2-2; no clear D gene. This CDR3 spans 14 amino acids. Germline CDR1 reads DFQATT; CDR2 reads SNEGSKA (reference sequence). Between the trimmed V and J ends, which lost 3 bases and 0 bases, there was a span of 8 bases. CDR3 DNA sequence: TGCAGTGCTAGTTACGGGTCGAACACCGGGGAGCTGTTTTTT. This encodes CSASYGSNTGELFF.

The chain employs TRBV10-3 and TRBJ2-7; the match to TRBD2 covers 15 bases. CDR3 length: 17 residues. CDR1 is ENHRY, CDR2 SYGVKD, per germline. Unmatched junction bases numbered 3, after V lost 2 bases and J lost 1 base. In nucleotides, the CDR3 is TGTGCCATCAGTGAGGGACTAGCGGGAGGGCGATCCTACGAGCAGTACTTC. This sequence encodes CAISEGLAGGRSYEQYF.

The V gene is TRBV6-2 or TRBV6-3, the J gene TRBJ2-3, with 7 bases aligning to TRBD2. The CDR3 is 14 residues long. Germline V gene sequence: CDR1 MNHEY, CDR2 SVGEGT. Unmatched junction bases numbered 5, after V lost 5 bases and J lost 3 bases. CDR3 sequence reads: CASSTRLATDTQYF. In DNA form, the CDR3 reads TGTGCCAGCAGTACACGACTAGCAACAGATACGCAGTATTTT.

This clone was observed a few times. V usage is TRBV25-1 and J usage is TRBJ1-3; the D gene is possibly TRBD1 (6 bases). The ends were cut back, 0 bases at V and 2 bases at J, with 8 bases in the middle. Per the germline V gene, CDR1 is MGHDK and CDR2 is SYGVNS. This CDR3 has 15 residues. CDR3 bases: TGTGCCAGCAGTGAATATGAGGGGGCTGGAAACACCATATATTTT. It encodes CASSEYEGAGNTIYF.

This chain links TRBV7-2 with TRBJ2-3; weak D call: TRBD2 (6 bases). Trimming shortened V by 0 bases and J by 4 bases, and 11 bases separated the two germline ends. The CDR3 runs to 15 residues. Germline V gene lookup returns CDR1 SGHTA and CDR2 FQGNSA. The CDR3 protein is CASSLAETRADTQYF. In nucleotides, the CDR3 is TGTGCCAGCAGCTTAGCGGAGACTAGAGCAGATACGCAGTATTTT.

This sequence joins TRBV5-1 and TRBJ2-1, with D perhaps being TRBD1 or TRBD2 (6 bases each). The CDR3 extends over 15 amino acids. The germline V and J ends were trimmed by 0 bases and 3 bases, with 10 bases remaining between them. Germline V gene sequence: CDR1 SGHRS, CDR2 YFSETQ. CDR3 residues: CASSLEGGSYNEQFF. The CDR3 DNA is TGCGCCAGCAGCTTGGAGGGGGGAAGCTACAATGAGCAGTTCTTC.

This sequence joins TRBV5-1 and TRBJ2-7, with D possibly TRBD2 on 6 matching bases. Germline V gives CDR1 SGHRS, CDR2 YFSETQ. The CDR3 has 13 amino acids. Trimming stripped 3 bases from V and 7 bases from J, with 14 bases between. In DNA, the CDR3 is TGCGCCAGCAGCTCCGGGACTTCGTGGGAGCAGTACTTC. Translation: CASSSGTSWEQYF.

The V and J genes are TRBV14 and TRBJ1-2; D remains ambiguous. Between the trimmed V and J ends, which lost 1 base and 1 base, there was a span of 4 bases. This CDR3 region has 13 residues. Germline assignment: CDR1 SGHDN and CDR2 FVKESK. Here the CDR3 reads CASSQVLNYGYTF. The CDR3 region has the DNA TGTGCCAGCAGCCAAGTTCTTAACTATGGCTACACCTTC.

The chain joins TRBV30 to TRBJ2-7, with TRBD1 as a possible D gene (6 bases). Germline V gene data show CDR1 as GTSNPN and CDR2 as SVGIG (reference sequence). V lost 5 bases and J lost 2, with 13 bases in between. This CDR3 region has 13 residues. The CDR3 DNA sequence: TGTGCCTGGGACCCACAGGGCACCTACGAGCAGTACTTC. Residues: CAWDPQGTYEQYF.

The CDR3 here is CASSIAFRVLNTGELFF. The CDR3 bases are TGTGCCAGTAGTATAGCGTTTAGGGTTCTCAACACCGGGGAGCTGTTTTTT. This rearrangement joins TRBV19 to TRBJ2-2; D is ambiguous. CDR1 is LNHDA and CDR2 is SQIVND in the germline V gene (reference sequence). The CDR3 is 17 amino acids. V gave up 1 base and J gave up 2 bases, with 14 bases separating them.

This chain connects TRBV15 to TRBJ2-3; the D gene could be TRBD1 or TRBD2 (6 bases each). V was clipped by 0 bases and J by 3 bases, with 13 bases between them. There are 16 residues in the CDR3. Germline lookup yields CDR1 LNHNV and CDR2 YYDKDF (reference sequence). The CDR3 nucleotides read TGTGCCACCAGCAGAGATACGGGGGCGCGGACAGATACGCAGTATTTT. Translated, it gives CATSRDTGARTDTQYF.

J is TRBJ2-7 and V is TRBV7-2; possibly TRBD1 or TRBD2 for D (5 bases each). V was trimmed by 3 bases and J by 6 bases, leaving 6 bases between them. The CDR3 contains 11 residues. CDR1 and CDR2 (germline): SGHTA, FQGNSA. CDR3 in amino acids: CASSFGGEQYF. The CDR3 DNA reads TGTGCCAGCAGCTTTGGGGGCGAGCAGTACTTC.

The sample holds a few counts of this clone. V is TRBV4-2 and J is TRBJ2-1; unclear D gene. Trimming stripped 0 bases from V and 7 bases from J, with 10 bases between. The CDR3 has 14 amino acids. Germline CDR1 LGHNA, CDR2 YNFKEQ. This CDR3 is CASSQDVVANEQFF. The CDR3 coding sequence is TGTGCCAGCAGCCAAGACGTAGTGGCGAATGAGCAGTTCTTC.

The J gene is TRBJ2-4, the V gene TRBV4-1; 7 bases align to TRBD2. This CDR3 has 17 residues. Germline V CDR1 and CDR2: MGHRA, YSYEKL. J lost 6 bases, V lost 2 bases, and 13 bases had no gene match. CDR3 protein: CASSQFSMGLPVNIQYF. For the CDR3, the DNA is TGCGCCAGCAGCCAATTCTCGATGGGACTACCCGTAAACATTCAGTACTTC.

The table lists this clone with a few counts. The chain employs TRBV6-1 and TRBJ1-5; no firm D call. Germline loops: CDR1 MNHNS, CDR2 SASEGT. There are 13 residues in the CDR3. Trimming removed 5 bases from V and 4 bases from J, with 9 bases in between. The CDR3 sequence: CASSYISNQPQHF. Here the CDR3 DNA reads TGTGCCAGCAGTTATATTAGTAATCAGCCCCAGCATTTT.

V gene TRBV30 combines with J gene TRBJ1-3; D ambiguous. Germline CDR1 GTSNPN, CDR2 SVGIG (reference sequence). The CDR3 is 14 amino acids. Trimming took off 0 bases at V and 4 bases at J, with 10 bases between the two ends. CDR3 residues: CAWSVEARGNTIYF. The CDR3 coding sequence is TGTGCCTGGAGTGTAGAGGCCAGAGGAAACACCATATATTTT.

The V call is TRBV6-2 or TRBV6-3, the J call TRBJ2-7; a weak D match, TRBD2 (5 bases). V shed 5 bases and J shed 0 bases, with 11 bases lying between them. The CDR3 consists of 14 residues. Germline values: CDR1 MNHEY, CDR2 SVGEGT. The CDR3 region has the DNA TGTGCCAGCAGTATCCGTCGGGACTCCTACGAGCAGTACTTC. It specifies CASSIRRDSYEQYF.

This rearrangement joins TRBV5-6 to TRBJ2-5; D gene ambiguous. The CDR3 is 14 residues long. CDR1 is SGHDT and CDR2 is YYEEEE in the germline V gene. The germline V and J ends were trimmed by 3 bases and 1 base, with 10 bases remaining between them. The chain's CDR3 is CASSSHRTQETQYF. CDR3 DNA sequence: TGTGCCAGCAGCTCTCACAGAACCCAAGAGACCCAGTACTTC.

The V and J genes are TRBV20-1 and TRBJ1-1; no reliable D call. Trimming cost V 3 bases and J 12 bases, with 14 bases left between them. This CDR3 has 11 amino acids. Germline CDR1 and CDR2: DFQATT and SNEGSKA (reference sequence). As DNA, the CDR3 is TGCAGTGCTAGTCCGGGGAGTAGGACTTTCTTT. It yields the protein CSASPGSRTFF.

The chain employs TRBV7-3 and TRBJ2-2; TRBD1 might be the D (5 bases). Deletions cut 4 bases from V and 7 bases from J, with 13 bases between. This CDR3 comprises 14 residues. Germline CDR1 SGHTA, CDR2 FQGTGA. CDR3 in DNA: TGTGCCAGCAGCTCAGACAGTTTTAACGGGGAGCTGTTTTTT. Amino acids: CASSSDSFNGELFF. The full variable domain, with the rest looked up from reference TRBV7-3 and TRBJ2-2, is GAGVSQTPSNKVTEKGKYVELRCDPISGHTALYWYRQSLGQGPEFLIYFQGTGAADDSGLPNDRFFAVRPEGSVSTLKIQRTERGDSAVYLCASSSDSFNGELFFGEGSRLTVL.

The chain carries TRBV6-4 and TRBJ2-2; D is unclear. With 9 bases removed from V and 1 base from J, the gap between germline ends came to 9 bases. The CDR3 is made up of 13 amino acids. CDR1 is MRHNA and CDR2 is SNTAGT in the germline V gene. The CDR3 is CASSGQNTGELFF. The CDR3 region has the DNA TGTGCCAGTTCCGGGCAGAACACCGGGGAGCTGTTTTTT.

In its sample, this clone was seen a few times. The chain carries TRBV19 and TRBJ1-5; D might be TRBD1 (6 bases). The CDR3 totals 14 residues. The germline CDR1 and CDR2 sequences are LNHDA and SQIVND (reference sequence). V gave up 5 bases and J gave up 6 bases, with 14 bases separating them. CDR3 in amino acids: CASSLQGEVQPQHF. CDR3 bases: TGTGCCAGTAGTCTACAGGGTGAGGTTCAGCCCCAGCATTTT.